This T cell receptor (beta chain) was profiled in a study of blood T cell repertoires in COVID-19. Clones were read by immunoSEQ multiplex PCR, and TCRdb kept only the in-frame ones, dropping some. Among fewer than 500,000 clones listed, around 87% were seen once. Germline CDR1 SGHNT, CDR2 YYREEE (reference sequence). V trimming: 0 bases; J trimming: 4 bases; junction bases outside the gene matches: 6. CDR3 length equals 16 residues. The TCR sequence derives from a woman under 30 who had recovered from COVID-19. The gene calls are TRBV5-4 and TRBJ2-7, with 11 bases aligning to TRBD2. What was sequenced was PBMCs or T cells enriched from blood (not recorded which). The CDR3 DNA follows: TGTGCCAGCAGCTTGGTTCTAGCGGGAGGTTCTTACGAGCAGTACTTC. Translating it yields CASSLVLAGGSYEQYF.